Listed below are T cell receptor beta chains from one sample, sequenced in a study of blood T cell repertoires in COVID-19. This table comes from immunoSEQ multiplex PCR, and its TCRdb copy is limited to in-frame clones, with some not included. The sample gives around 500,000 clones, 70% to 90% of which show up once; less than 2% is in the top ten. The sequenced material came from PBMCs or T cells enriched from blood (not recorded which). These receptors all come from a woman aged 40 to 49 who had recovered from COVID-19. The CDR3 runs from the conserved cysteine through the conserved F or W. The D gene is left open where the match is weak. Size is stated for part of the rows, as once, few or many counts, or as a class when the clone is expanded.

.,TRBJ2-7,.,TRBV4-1,CASSQGTAGSLYEQYF,TGCGCCAGCAGCCAAGGGACAGCGGGATCTCTCTACGAGCAGTACTTC
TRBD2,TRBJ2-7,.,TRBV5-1,CASSGSPTSGQPYEQYF,TGCGCCAGCAGCGGGTCCCCGACTAGCGGGCAGCCCTACGAGCAGTACTTC
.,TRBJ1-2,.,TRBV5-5,CASSFGGALPAYGYTF,TGTGCCAGCAGCTTCGGGGGGGCGTTACCTGCCTATGGCTACACCTTC
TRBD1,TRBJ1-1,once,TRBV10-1,CASRGQGRPEAFF,TGCGCCAGCAGGGGACAGGGCCGTCCTGAAGCTTTCTTT
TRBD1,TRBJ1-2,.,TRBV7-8,CASSLSLQGAVYGYTF,TGTGCCAGCAGCCTCTCTTTACAGGGGGCTGTCTATGGCTACACCTTC
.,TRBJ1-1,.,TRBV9,CASSVVGGGAEAFF,TGTGCCAGCAGCGTAGTCGGGGGAGGGGCTGAAGCTTTCTTT
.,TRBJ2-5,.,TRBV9,CASSQDLDREETQYF,TGTGCCAGCAGCCAAGACCTGGACAGAGAAGAGACCCAGTACTTC
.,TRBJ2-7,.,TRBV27,CASSSSGRTNYEQYF,TGTGCCAGCAGTTCCTCCGGTAGGACTAACTACGAGCAGTACTTC
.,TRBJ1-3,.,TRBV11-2,CASSLGQPYTSGNTIYF,TGTGCCAGCAGCTTAGGACAGCCTTATACCTCTGGAAACACCATATATTTT
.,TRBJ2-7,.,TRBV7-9,CASSFPGSPPREQYF,TGTGCCAGCAGCTTCCCTGGCTCCCCTCCGCGGGAGCAGTACTTC
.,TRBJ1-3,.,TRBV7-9,CASVRGGSNTIYF,TGTGCCAGTGTTCGGGGGGGATCGAACACCATATATTTT
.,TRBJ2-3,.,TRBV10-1,CATSPVMSDTQYF,TGCGCCACATCACCGGTAATGTCTGATACGCAGTATTTT
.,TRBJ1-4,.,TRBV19,CASSLEISNEKLFF,TGTGCCAGTAGTCTAGAAATATCTAATGAAAAACTGTTTTTT
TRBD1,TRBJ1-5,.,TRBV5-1,CASSGWTGAMKPQHF,TGCGCCAGCAGCGGATGGACAGGGGCAATGAAGCCCCAGCATTTT
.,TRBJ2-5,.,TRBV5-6,CASSLGQTKETQYF,TGTGCCAGCAGCCTCGGACAGACAAAAGAGACCCAGTACTTC